This passage covers 13 T cell receptor beta chains from one sample sequenced in a study of cytomegalovirus exposure and HLA in healthy donors. The study ran its PCR with 60 Vbeta and 13 Jbeta primers. The data were produced by immunoSEQ multiplex PCR, yet TCRdb's version contains in-frame clones alone and is incomplete. The top ten hold around 2% of the sample, which has under 70,000 clones, around 67% seen once. Sequenced input: PBMCs. The receptor source for this set is a woman aged 25 to 39 in good health and CMV-seronegative.

This sequence joins TRBV9 and TRBJ2-1, with 8 bases identical to TRBD2. Germline CDR1 SGDLS, CDR2 YYNGEE. This CDR3 is built from 16 residues. The V gene end was trimmed by 0 bases and the J gene end by 4 bases; junction bases not matched to a gene: 6. The CDR3 protein is CASSVDGAGEYNEQFF. The CDR3 coding sequence is TGTGCCAGCAGCGTAGACGGAGCGGGGGAGTACAATGAGCAGTTCTTC.

This clone has more than one count but fewer than ten. CDR3 nucleotide sequence: TGTGCCAGTAGTCCCTCACAAAAGACTGAAGCTTTCTTT. Amino acids: CASSPSQKTEAFF. This sequence joins TRBV19 and TRBJ1-1; D gene uncertain. The germline gives CDR1 LNHDA, CDR2 SQIVND (reference sequence). The CDR3 extends over 13 amino acids. V gave up 5 bases and J gave up 5 bases, with 12 bases separating them.

The V and J genes are TRBV18 and TRBJ2-3; D not resolved. This CDR3 region has 13 residues. Looked up from germline, CDR1 is KGHSH and CDR2 is LQKENI. The germline V and J ends were trimmed by 0 bases and 3 bases, with 4 bases remaining between them. CDR3 protein: CASSPPLTDTQYF. As DNA, the CDR3 is TGTGCCAGCTCACCACCCCTTACAGATACGCAGTATTTT.

The chain recombines TRBV19 with TRBJ1-5; D not certain. Trimming left V 3 bases short and J 3 bases short, with 6 bases between. The length of the CDR3 is 13 residues. Germline V lookup: CDR1 LNHDA, CDR2 SQIVND (reference sequence). The CDR3 nucleotides are TGTGCCAGTAGTATCCAGGACAATCAGCCCCAGCATTTT. This translates into CASSIQDNQPQHF.

The sample holds a few counts of this clone. V is TRBV11-2 and J is TRBJ2-3; possibly TRBD1 for D (6 bases). V was shortened by 1 base and J by 6 bases, with 14 bases between the two germline ends. The CDR3 contains 15 residues. The V gene's germline CDR1 is SGHAT and CDR2 FQNNGV. The CDR3 here is CASSLGAGETDTQYF. CDR3 DNA sequence: TGTGCCAGCAGCTTAGGGGCAGGGGAAACGGATACGCAGTATTTT.

This chain links TRBV4-2 with TRBJ2-5, with 9 bases that match TRBD2. This CDR3 has 16 amino acids. Germline V gene data show CDR1 as LGHNA and CDR2 as YNFKEQ. J lost 1 base, V lost 2 bases, and 5 bases had no gene match. CDR3 protein: CASSQSSGGSQETQYF. The CDR3, as DNA: TGTGCCAGCAGCCAATCCAGCGGGGGGTCCCAAGAGACCCAGTACTTC.

This clone showed up just a few times. This chain links TRBV16 with TRBJ1-1; unclear D gene. Germline CDR1 is KGHSY and CDR2 is FQNENV. Trimming cost V 0 bases and J 1 base, with 6 bases left between them. The CDR3 is made up of 14 amino acids. CDR3 coding DNA: TGTGCCAGCAGCCAATCGACGGGGAACACTGAAGCTTTCTTT. This encodes CASSQSTGNTEAFF.

The chain combines TRBV9 with TRBJ2-5; 13 bases align to TRBD2. This CDR3 has 19 amino acids. Trimming at V came to 2 bases and at J to 5 bases, leaving 15 bases not matched to a gene. CDR1 and CDR2 from the germline V gene are SGDLS and YYNGEE. For the CDR3, the DNA is TGTGCCAGCAGCGTTCTAACTAGCGGGGGGGCCCTGGCCCGGGAGACCCAGTACTTC. Residues: CASSVLTSGGALARETQYF.

The genes are TRBV28 and TRBJ1-2; 9 nucleotides agree with TRBD1. The trim removed 5 bases at V and 3 bases at J, leaving 10 bases unmatched. Germline values: CDR1 MDHEN, CDR2 SYDVKM. CDR3 length: 16 residues. The CDR3 region is CASSIPGTGLYYGYTF. CDR3 in DNA: TGTGCCAGCAGTATCCCCGGGACAGGGCTGTACTATGGCTACACCTTC.

The rearrangement uses TRBV5-4 and TRBJ1-3, with TRBD1 as a possible D gene (5 bases). CDR3 length: 17 amino acids. From germline, CDR1 is SGHNT and CDR2 YYREEE (reference sequence). Trimming took off 4 bases at V and 0 bases at J, with 17 bases between the two ends. This chain's CDR3 is CASSQDTDRGSGNTIYF. CDR3 in DNA: TGTGCCAGCAGCCAAGATACCGACAGAGGCTCTGGAAACACCATATATTTT.

The CDR3 region is CASSQDVSSGGNNEQFF. For the CDR3, the DNA is TGTGCCAGCAGCCAAGACGTGAGTAGCGGGGGCAATAATGAGCAGTTCTTC. V gene TRBV4-2 combines with J gene TRBJ2-1; 9 positions agree with TRBD2. The CDR3 sequence is 17 residues long. Germline-derived CDR1 and CDR2 are LGHNA and YNFKEQ. Trimming took 0 bases from V and 7 from J; bases not matched to a gene: 10.

For the CDR3, the DNA is TGTGCCAGCAGCCTGTTTAGCGGGGGTGCAGATACGCAGTATTTT. Its translation: CASSLFSGGADTQYF. J is TRBJ2-3 and V is TRBV7-9; TRBD2 matches at 9 bases. CDR1 and CDR2 (germline): SEHNR, FQNEAQ (reference sequence). The CDR3 totals 15 residues. Trimming removed 5 bases from V and 4 bases from J; junction bases left unmatched: 7.

This clone was seen more than once but under ten times. The chain is built from TRBV30 and TRBJ1-2; 8 nucleotides match TRBD1. Germline values: CDR1 GTSNPN, CDR2 SVGIG (reference sequence). After removal of 3 bases from V and 4 bases from J, the junction contained 4 bases not matched to a gene. This CDR3 is built from 13 residues. The CDR3 sequence: CAWRGQGAYGYTF. DNA for the CDR3: TGTGCCTGGAGAGGTCAGGGGGCCTATGGCTACACCTTC.